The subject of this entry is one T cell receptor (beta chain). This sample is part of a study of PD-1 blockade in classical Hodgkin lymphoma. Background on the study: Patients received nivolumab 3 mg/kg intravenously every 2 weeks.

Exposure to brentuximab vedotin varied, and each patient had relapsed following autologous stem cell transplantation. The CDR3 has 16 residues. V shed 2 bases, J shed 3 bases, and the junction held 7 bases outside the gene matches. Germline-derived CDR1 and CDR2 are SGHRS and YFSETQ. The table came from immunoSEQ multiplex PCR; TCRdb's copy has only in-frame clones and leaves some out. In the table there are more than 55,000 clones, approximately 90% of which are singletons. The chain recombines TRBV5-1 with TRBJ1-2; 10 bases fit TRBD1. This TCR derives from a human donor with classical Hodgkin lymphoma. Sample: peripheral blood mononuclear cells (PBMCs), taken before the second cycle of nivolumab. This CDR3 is CASSLTGTGDDYGYTF. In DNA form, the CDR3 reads TGCGCCAGCAGCTTAACCGGGACAGGGGACGACTATGGCTACACCTTC.